This T cell receptor (beta chain) came from a study of T cells expressing NK-cell markers. Study at large: The TCR beta repertoires originated in sorted CD3+CD56+NKG2C+, CD3+CD56+NKG2C- and CD3+CD56-NKG2C+ T cells. Seropositivity for HCMV was found in seven of the eight sequenced donors, with one seronegative. Whole-study results and caveats: Of the CD8+ T cells in six or seven donors, roughly 1.0-7.5% belonged to dominant NKG2C+ clonotypes.

With UMIs, 5'RACE template switching was used to make TCR beta cDNA. TCRdb re-called the 5' RACE reads; one entry per CDR3 protein, DNA not given. The sample's table shows about 140,000 distinct CDR3 sequences. As for this clonotype: Its target is not known.

Germline CDR1 and CDR2: GTSNPN and SVGIG (reference sequence). This CDR3 is 16 amino acids long. The sample was blood T cells: a sorted CD56 or NKG2C T cell subset, CD4+ or CD8+ T cells, or bulk PBMC T cells (not recorded which). The genes are TRBV30 and TRBJ2-7; TCRdb names TRBD1, which stays unverified in the absence of DNA. The TCR was taken from a man aged 18-30 years in good health. CDR3 amino acids: CAWGVSVAGHPYEQYF. Using reference TRBV30 and TRBJ2-7 for the parts outside the CDR3, the full variable domain is SQTIHQWPATLVQPVGSPLSLECTVEGTSNPNLYWYRQAAGRGLQLLFYSVGIGQISSEVPQNLSASRPQDRQFILSSKKLLLSDSGFYLCAWGVSVAGHPYEQYFGPGTRLTVT.